This TCR beta chain derives from a study of Ad26.COV2.S vaccination and SARS-CoV-2 variants. Assay: immunoSEQ multiplex PCR; the TCRdb copy retains only in-frame clones and omits some. The table includes about 420,000 clones, roughly 90% detected once. Germline loops: CDR1 SNHLY, CDR2 FYNNEI. The J segment lost 2 bases and the V segment lost 5 bases, leaving 10 bases of the junction unmatched. This CDR3 spans 16 amino acids. Treatment described: about 20 received Ad26.COV2.S at low or high dose, single or two shots; roughly five received placebo; per-sample allocation not given. The samples date from day 63 after the first vaccine or placebo injection.

The starting material was peripheral blood, obtained in a trial of Ad26.COV2.S vaccine versus placebo. The TCR sequence derives from a person aged 18-65 years who received the Ad26.COV2.S COVID-19 vaccine or a placebo. The chain couples TRBV2 to TRBJ2-3, with TRBD2 matching over 7 bases. CDR3 region: CASSPRTRVVTDTQYF. The CDR3 region has the DNA TGTGCCAGCAGTCCCAGGACTAGAGTCGTCACAGATACGCAGTATTTT.